This T cell receptor beta chain derives from a study of type 1 regulatory T cells. For the study at large: This in vitro CD4 product, T-allo10, is enriched for Tr1 cells and alloantigen-specific.

Findings and limits, study-wide: Compared with non-Tr1 cells, Tr1 cells showed a narrower TCR repertoire.

MiXCR was run by TCRdb on the reads, yielding one entry per CDR3 protein. This sample has about 42,000 distinct CDR3 sequences, with over 9% found just once. With 6 bases clipped from V and 1 base from J, the junction kept 10 bases outside the gene matches. There are 16 residues in the CDR3. To note about this clonotype: What it binds is not known.

This sequence joins TRBV12-3 or TRBV12-4 and TRBJ2-3; 7 bases line up with TRBD1. The material sequenced was cultured non-Tr1 T cells, either the whole culture or a sorted T cell fraction (not recorded which). The TCR originated in a human donor in good health. The CDR3 spells CASSQTGARRTDTQYF. DNA of the CDR3: TGTGCCAGCAGCCAAACAGGGGCTAGGCGCACAGATACGCAGTATTTT.